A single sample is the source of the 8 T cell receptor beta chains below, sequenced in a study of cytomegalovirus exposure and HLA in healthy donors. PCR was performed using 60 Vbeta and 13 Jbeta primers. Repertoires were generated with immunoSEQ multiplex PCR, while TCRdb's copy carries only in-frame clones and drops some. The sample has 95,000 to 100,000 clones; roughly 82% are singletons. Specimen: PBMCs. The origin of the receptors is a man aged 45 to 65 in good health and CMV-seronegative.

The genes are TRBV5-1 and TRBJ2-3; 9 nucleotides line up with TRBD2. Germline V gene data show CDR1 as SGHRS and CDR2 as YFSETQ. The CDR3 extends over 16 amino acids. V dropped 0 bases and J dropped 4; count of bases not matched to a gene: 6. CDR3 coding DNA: TGCGCCAGCAGCTTGGCCGCGGGGGGGCCACCAGATACGCAGTATTTT. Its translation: CASSLAAGGPPDTQYF.

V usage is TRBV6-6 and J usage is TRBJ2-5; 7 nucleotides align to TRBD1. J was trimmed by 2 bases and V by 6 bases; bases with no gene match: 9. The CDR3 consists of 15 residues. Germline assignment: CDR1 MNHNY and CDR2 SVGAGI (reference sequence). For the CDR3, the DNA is TGTGCCAGCAGGGACAGGTCCCGCCGGCAAGAGACCCAGTACTTC. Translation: CASRDRSRRQETQYF.

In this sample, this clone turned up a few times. CDR3: CASSPTGQETQYF. Written as DNA, the CDR3 is TGTGCCAGCAGCCCGACAGGGCAGGAGACCCAGTACTTC. The V gene is TRBV5-4, the J gene TRBJ2-5, with 7 bases matching TRBD1. Germline values: CDR1 SGHNT, CDR2 YYREEE (reference sequence). This CDR3 is 13 amino acids long. Trimming cost V 4 bases and J 5 bases; bases outside gene matches: 5.

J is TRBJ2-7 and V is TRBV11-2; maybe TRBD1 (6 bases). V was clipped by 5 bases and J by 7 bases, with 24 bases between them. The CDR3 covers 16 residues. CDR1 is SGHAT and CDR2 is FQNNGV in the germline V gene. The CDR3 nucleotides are TGTGCCAGCAGCAAGAAACTATTTGGACAGCCCTTGGAGCAGTACTTC. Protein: CASSKKLFGQPLEQYF.

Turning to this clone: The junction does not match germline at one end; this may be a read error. The CDR3 nucleotides are TGCGCCAGCAGTTACAGCGGGGGTATCTCCTACGAGCGGTACTTC. The encoded protein is CASSYSGGISYERYF. V usage is TRBV5-1 and J usage is TRBJ2-7, with 8 bases identical to TRBD2. Germline assignment: CDR1 SGHRS and CDR2 YFSETQ. The CDR3 consists of 15 residues.

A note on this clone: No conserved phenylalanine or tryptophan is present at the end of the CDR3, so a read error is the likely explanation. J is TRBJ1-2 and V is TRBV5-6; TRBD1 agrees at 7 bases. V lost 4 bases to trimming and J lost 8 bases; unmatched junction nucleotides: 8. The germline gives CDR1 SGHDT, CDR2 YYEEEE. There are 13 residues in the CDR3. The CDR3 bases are TGTGCCAGCAGCCCCACGGGACAGCCGGGCTACACCCTC. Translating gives CASSPTGQPGYTL.

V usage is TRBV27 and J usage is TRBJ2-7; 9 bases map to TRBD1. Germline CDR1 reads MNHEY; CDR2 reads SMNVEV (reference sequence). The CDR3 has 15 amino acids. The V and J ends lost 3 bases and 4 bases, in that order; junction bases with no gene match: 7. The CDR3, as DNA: TGTGCCAGCAGTTTCTCGGACAGGGGCGGTTACGAGCAGTACTTC. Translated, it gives CASSFSDRGGYEQYF.

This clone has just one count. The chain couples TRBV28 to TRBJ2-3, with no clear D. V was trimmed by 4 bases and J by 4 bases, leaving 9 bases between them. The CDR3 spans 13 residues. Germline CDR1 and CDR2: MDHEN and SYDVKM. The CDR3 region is CASSSHTPDTQYF. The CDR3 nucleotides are TGTGCCAGCAGTTCCCATACTCCAGATACGCAGTATTTT.